One TCR beta chain is described in this entry. How the authors handled the data: Nucleated cell number was recorded as an estimate derived from reference gene primer amplification. The table came from immunoSEQ multiplex PCR; TCRdb's copy has only in-frame clones and leaves some out. V, J and clone size are those of that table, while D and trimming were read from the DNA. The data contain around 63,000 clones, around 81% of them singletons. The CDR3 covers 16 residues. CDR1 SNHLY and CDR2 FYNNEI come from the germline V gene. V was shortened by 4 bases and J by 4 bases, with 17 bases between the two germline ends. This entry comes from a study of blood T cell repertoires in COVID-19.

The sample was peripheral blood. The clonotype comes from a woman older than 75 with active or convalescent COVID-19. The V and J genes are TRBV2 and TRBJ1-5; weak D call: TRBD1 (5 bases). CDR3 sequence: CASSGGTRGGNQPQHF. As DNA, the CDR3 is TGTGCCAGCAGTGGGGGCACGCGAGGCGGTAATCAGCCCCAGCATTTT.